A single sample is the source of the 23 T cell receptor beta chains below, sequenced in a study of T cell responses to AZD1222 COVID-19 vaccine. Sequenced by immunoSEQ multiplex PCR; TCRdb stores in-frame clones only, minus some. Among approximately 160,000 clones listed, 90% to 95% were seen once. The source was peripheral blood, collected on day 0 of AZD1222 vaccination. Source of these receptors: an adult in good health.

This chain uses TRBV11-2 with TRBJ2-1; TRBD2 agrees at 11 bases. Germline V gene lookup returns CDR1 SGHAT and CDR2 FQNNGV. J lost 5 bases, V lost 3 bases, and 6 bases had no gene match. This CDR3 has 16 residues. The CDR3 loop is CASSFSTSGSDNEQFF. The CDR3 region has the DNA TGTGCCAGCAGCTTCAGTACTAGCGGGAGTGACAATGAGCAGTTCTTC.

The chain is built from TRBV28 and TRBJ2-7; no clear D. The germline gives CDR1 MDHEN, CDR2 SYDVKM. Trimming stripped 5 bases from V and 4 bases from J, with 9 bases between. CDR3 length equals 12 residues. CDR3 sequence (DNA): TGTGCCAGCAGTCTGGACGGATACGAGCAGTACTTC. This translates into CASSLDGYEQYF.

The V and J genes are TRBV30 and TRBJ1-1; D ambiguous. Germline V CDR1 and CDR2: GTSNPN, SVGIG (reference sequence). The germline V and J ends were trimmed by 2 bases and 1 base, with 17 bases remaining between them. This CDR3 region has 16 residues. In nucleotides, the CDR3 is TGTGCCTGGAGTTCTCCCCCATGGGGTGGGAACACTGAAGCTTTCTTT. It codes for CAWSSPPWGGNTEAFF. The full variable domain, with the rest looked up from reference TRBV30 and TRBJ1-1, is SQTIHQWPATLVQPVGSPLSLECTVEGTSNPNLYWYRQAAGRGLQLLFYSVGIGQISSEVPQNLSASRPQDRQFILSSKKLLLSDSGFYLCAWSSPPWGGNTEAFFGQGTRLTVV.

This chain links TRBV7-2 with TRBJ2-7; 7 bases agree with TRBD2. The CDR3 sequence is 11 residues long. Trimming cost V 0 bases and J 11 bases; bases outside gene matches: 1. Germline V gives CDR1 SGHTA, CDR2 FQGNSA. The CDR3 bases are TGTGCCAGCAGCTTAGCGGGGGGGAAGTACTTC. Encoded protein: CASSLAGGKYF.

The rearrangement uses TRBV7-9 and TRBJ2-7, with 7 bases aligning to TRBD1. V gave up 5 bases and J gave up 5 bases; unmatched junction bases: 3. Germline V lookup: CDR1 SEHNR, CDR2 FQNEAQ (reference sequence). The CDR3 covers 12 residues. The CDR3 loop reads CASSLGTDEQYF. CDR3 sequence (DNA): TGTGCCAGCAGCCTAGGGACAGACGAGCAGTACTTC.

The chain joins TRBV7-2 to TRBJ2-3; D unresolved. There are 14 residues in the CDR3. In germline, CDR1 is SGHTA, CDR2 FQGNSA. The germline V and J ends were trimmed by 7 bases and 2 bases, with 13 bases remaining between them. CDR3 residues: CASKPGPLTDTQYF. CDR3 in DNA: TGTGCCAGCAAGCCCGGGCCCCTCACAGATACGCAGTATTTT.

This chain uses TRBV28 with TRBJ1-5, with D possibly TRBD1 on 5 matching bases. The length of the CDR3 is 17 residues. CDR1 and CDR2 (germline): MDHEN, SYDVKM. The V end lost 5 bases, the J end lost 5 bases, and 22 bases lay between the germline ends. Here the CDR3 reads CASSHLLWDGRHQPQHF. The CDR3 coding sequence is TGTGCCAGCAGTCACCTGTTGTGGGACGGCCGACATCAGCCCCAGCATTTT.

The genes are TRBV6-4 and TRBJ1-6; D is unresolved. Germline CDR1 and CDR2: MRHNA and SNTAGT. Trimming removed 5 bases at V and 6 bases at J, with 8 bases between. The CDR3 totals 13 residues. CDR3 DNA: TGTGCCAGCAGTAAGCGGTTTAATTCACCCCTCCACTTT. This gives the protein CASSKRFNSPLHF.

The chain carries TRBV6-2 or TRBV6-3 and TRBJ1-5; D unresolved. Trimming left V 5 bases short and J 1 base short, with 12 bases between. Germline V gene data show CDR1 as MNHEY and CDR2 as SVGEGT. The CDR3 is made up of 15 amino acids. The CDR3 DNA is TGTGCCAGCAGTACCTTTTTCGTGAGCAATCAGCCCCAGCATTTT. It translates to CASSTFFVSNQPQHF.

J is TRBJ1-6 and V is TRBV2, with no clear D. The CDR3 sequence is 14 residues long. Trimming left V 3 bases short and J 6 bases short, with 9 bases between. CDR1 and CDR2 from the germline V gene are SNHLY and FYNNEI. CDR3 DNA: TGTGCCAGCAGTGACCACAGCATTAATTCACCCCTCCACTTT. This sequence encodes CASSDHSINSPLHF.

V usage is TRBV2 and J usage is TRBJ2-1, with D tentatively TRBD2 (6 bases). This CDR3 contains 14 residues. The germline V gene encodes CDR1 SNHLY and CDR2 FYNNEI. Trimming removed 4 bases at V and 9 bases at J, with 16 bases between. Here the CDR3 DNA reads TGTGCCAGCAGTGGCCTCCGGGGGTGGGGTGAGCAGTTCTTC. Translating gives CASSGLRGWGEQFF. Looking up the rest from reference TRBV2 and TRBJ2-1 gives the full variable domain: EPEVTQTPSHQVTQMGQEVILRCVPISNHLYFYWYRQILGQKVEFLVSFYNNEISEKSEIFDDQFSVERPDGSNFTLKIRSTKLEDSAMYFCASSGLRGWGEQFFGPGTRLTVL.

This clone was seen a few times. The V call is TRBV9, the J call TRBJ1-2, with unresolved D. Trimming took 3 bases from V and 4 from J, leaving 19 bases between them. The CDR3 is 16 residues long. Per the germline V gene, CDR1 is SGDLS and CDR2 is YYNGEE. The CDR3 nucleotides are TGTGCCAGCAGCGCCCCAAGAGAGGGAAACATCTATGGCTACACCTTC. Translated: CASSAPREGNIYGYTF. Looking up the rest from reference TRBV9 and TRBJ1-2 gives the full variable domain: DSGVTQTPKHLITATGQRVTLRCSPRSGDLSVYWYQQSLDQGLQFLIQYYNGEERAKGNILERFSAQQFPDLHSELNLSSLELGDSALYFCASSAPREGNIYGYTFGSGTRLTVV.

V usage is TRBV9 and J usage is TRBJ1-3; no clear D gene. V gave up 0 bases and J gave up 3 bases, with 13 bases separating them. Germline-derived CDR1 and CDR2 are SGDLS and YYNGEE. This CDR3 is built from 16 residues. CDR3 bases: TGTGCCAGCAGCGTAGCCCCAGATGAGATTGGAAACACCATATATTTT. As protein: CASSVAPDEIGNTIYF.

The chain carries TRBV15 and TRBJ2-3; TRBD2 matches 10 bases. V lost 4 bases and J lost 0; bases outside the gene matches: 4. This CDR3 is 16 amino acids long. The V gene's germline CDR1 is LNHNV and CDR2 YYDKDF (reference sequence). CDR3 nucleotide sequence: TGTGCCACCAGCAAACTAGCGGGAACTAGCACAGATACGCAGTATTTT. The encoded protein is CATSKLAGTSTDTQYF.

The rearrangement links TRBV9 to TRBJ2-1; the D is unclear. Germline CDR1 and CDR2: SGDLS and YYNGEE. Trimming took 3 bases from V and 3 from J, leaving 7 bases between them. The CDR3 spans 13 residues. This CDR3 reads CASSGPGYNEQFF. The CDR3 DNA reads TGTGCCAGCAGCGGTCCGGGCTACAATGAGCAGTTCTTC.

The chain uses TRBV4-1 and TRBJ2-7; possibly TRBD1 for D (5 bases). The germline V gene encodes CDR1 MGHRA and CDR2 YSYEKL. Trimming pared 4 bases from V and 5 bases from J, leaving 27 bases between. The CDR3 totals 18 residues. In DNA, the CDR3 is TGCGCCAGCAGCCTATCCCTCCTGGGGCCCCGCCATGATGACGAGCAGTACTTC. Translating gives CASSLSLLGPRHDDEQYF.

The chain carries TRBV5-1 and TRBJ1-6; D is perhaps TRBD1 (6 bases). There are 14 residues in the CDR3. With 0 bases removed from V and 6 bases from J, the gap between germline ends came to 7 bases. CDR1 is SGHRS, CDR2 YFSETQ, per germline. This chain's CDR3 is CASSLDRVNSPLHF. In DNA, the CDR3 is TGCGCCAGCAGCTTGGACAGGGTTAATTCACCCCTCCACTTT.

This clone appeared a single time. The V gene is TRBV7-2, the J gene TRBJ1-3; D not resolved. Trimming took off 3 bases at V and 0 bases at J, with 9 bases between the two ends. The CDR3 is 15 amino acids. CDR1 is SGHTA and CDR2 is FQGNSA in the germline V gene. The chain's CDR3 is CASSLTAPSGNTIYF. CDR3 in DNA: TGTGCCAGCAGCTTGACGGCACCCTCTGGAAACACCATATATTTT.

This rearrangement joins TRBV11-3 to TRBJ2-1; D remains ambiguous. V was clipped by 1 base and J by 10 bases, with 8 bases between them. The V gene's germline CDR1 is SGHNT and CDR2 YENEEA. The length of the CDR3 is 12 residues. The CDR3 DNA sequence: TGTGCCAGCAGCTTAGGTCCGACGGAGCAGTTCTTC. Amino acids: CASSLGPTEQFF. Complete variable domain (other parts from reference TRBV11-3 and TRBJ2-1): EAGVVQSPRYKIIEKKQPVAFWCNPISGHNTLYWYLQNLGQGPELLIRYENEEAVDDSQLPKDRFSAERLKGVDSTLKIQPAELGDSAVYLCASSLGPTEQFFGPGTRLTVL.

This clone has only one observation. The J gene is TRBJ2-1, the V gene TRBV7-9; D tentatively fits TRBD1 or TRBD2 (6 bases each). The V gene's germline CDR1 is SEHNR and CDR2 FQNEAQ (reference sequence). The CDR3 has 14 residues. Trimming left V 11 bases short and J 2 bases short, with 16 bases between. The CDR3 nucleotides read TGTGCCTGGGGGGCTAGCGATGCCTACAATGAGCAGTTCTTC. Amino acids: CAWGASDAYNEQFF. Full variable domain (rest looked up from reference TRBV7-9 and TRBJ2-1): DTGVSQNPRHKITKRGQNVTFRCDPISEHNRLYWYRQTLGQGPEFLTYFQNEAQLEKSRLLSDRFSAERPKGSFSTLEIQRTEQGDSAMYLCAWGASDAYNEQFFGPGTRLTVL.

The chain is built from TRBV5-4 and TRBJ1-1; no definite D call. From germline, CDR1 is SGHNT and CDR2 YYREEE (reference sequence). CDR3 length: 12 amino acids. V lost 4 bases and J lost 8, with 12 bases in between. Written as DNA, the CDR3 is TGTGCCAGCAGCCTCACGGGTGAGGAAGCTTTCTTT. Its protein product is CASSLTGEEAFF.

The chain carries TRBV7-2 and TRBJ2-7; D remains ambiguous. CDR3 length equals 15 residues. Germline lookup yields CDR1 SGHTA and CDR2 FQGNSA. V dropped 5 bases and J dropped 3 bases, with 17 bases sitting between them. The CDR3 nucleotides are TGTGCCAGCAGCCCTACGGGTGGGATATACTACGAGCAGTACTTC. It yields the protein CASSPTGGIYYEQYF.

The chain links TRBV7-9 to TRBJ1-4, with TRBD1 matching over 10 bases. There are 15 residues in the CDR3. Germline V gene sequence: CDR1 SEHNR, CDR2 FQNEAQ (reference sequence). V was clipped by 3 bases and J by 6 bases; unmatched bases: 4. CDR3 in amino acids: CASSLSGTGDEKLFF. In nucleotides, the CDR3 is TGTGCCAGCAGCTTGAGCGGGACAGGGGATGAAAAACTGTTTTTT.